This T cell receptor beta chain appears in the sequencing data of a study of radiation and T cells in renal cell carcinoma. Study-level results: In blood, top tumor clones expanded by 2 weeks, shrinking by 4.

This clone was seen just once. Its antigen is undetermined. Sequenced by immunoSEQ multiplex PCR; TCRdb stores in-frame clones only, minus some. This table holds 150,000 or so clones, around 89% found once. Time point denoted: blood 4 weeks post-SBRT, at nephrectomy. The treatment: 15 Gy SBRT to primary tumor, nephrectomy 4 weeks later. Nephrectomy followed 15 Gy stereotactic body radiation by 4 weeks. The CDR3 runs to 14 residues. CDR1 is KGHSH, CDR2 LQKENI, per germline. Deletions cut 4 bases from V and 4 bases from J, with 14 bases between. This clonotype was obtained from a woman aged 50 to 65 with renal cell carcinoma. The chain couples TRBV18 to TRBJ2-7, with a weak D call TRBD1 (5 bases). The sequencing used blood, collected from a patient whose treatment included radiotherapy and nephrectomy. The CDR3, as DNA: TGTGCCAGCTCACGACACCCGGACATGTACGAGCAGTACTTC. Encoded protein: CASSRHPDMYEQYF.